The 5 T cell receptor beta chains given below trace back to one sample, sequenced in a study of T cells in women clearing cervical HPV infection. TCRdb keeps only in-frame clones here, not all; method: immunoSEQ multiplex PCR. The sample includes 40,000 to 55,000 clones. Sample: blood buffy coat. These receptors were taken from a woman between 18 and 70 years old with a cervical HPV16 infection that either progressed to CIN3+ or cleared (not recorded which).

About this clone: The CDR3 is cut off 3 residues early in the read; its end comes from the germline J gene. This rearrangement joins TRBV6-1 to TRBJ1-5; D remains ambiguous. V lost 3 bases and J lost 0, with 9 bases in between. The V gene's germline CDR1 is MNHNS and CDR2 SASEGT. CDR3 length: 15 residues. The CDR3 DNA, read in part, is TGTGCCAGCAGTGAGGCAGGAAGTAGCAATCAGCCC. Translation gives CASSEAGSSNQP. The whole CDR3 sequence is CASSEAGSSNQPQHF.

As concerns this clone: The sequence runs out 3 residues before the end of the CDR3; the remainder is reconstructed from the germline J gene. The gene calls are TRBV10-2 and TRBJ2-7; D might be TRBD1 (5 bases). In germline, CDR1 is WSHSY, CDR2 SAAADI. V was shortened by 6 bases and J by 5 bases, with 20 bases between the two germline ends. The CDR3 spans 15 residues. The sequenced CDR3 bases are TGCGCCAGCAGAAGCCCTTCTGGGGCTGCCCACGAG. It is translated as CASRSPSGAAHE. The entire CDR3 protein is CASRSPSGAAHEQYF.

In regard to this clone: Read sequence stops 3 residues before the CDR3 end, and the germline J gene provides the missing end. J is TRBJ1-2 and V is TRBV18; 7 bases are a match to TRBD1. The V gene's germline CDR1 is KGHSH and CDR2 LQKENI. Trimming at V came to 3 bases and at J to 2 bases, leaving 6 bases not matched to a gene. The CDR3 is 15 residues long. This CDR3 reads CASSPLRQGNYGYTF. The covered CDR3 bases are TGTGCCAGCTCACCGCTCAGACAGGGCAACTATGGC.

On this clone itself: The read is 3 residues too short to cover the CDR3 end, so that end is filled in from the germline J gene. This chain uses TRBV20-1 with TRBJ2-1; D assignment may be TRBD1 or TRBD2 (5 bases each). Trimming took off 2 bases at V and 7 bases at J, with 15 bases between the two ends. The CDR3 runs to 14 residues. Germline CDR1 is DFQATT and CDR2 is SNEGSKA (reference sequence). CDR3 amino acids: CSARIPGWENEQFF. The sequenced part of the CDR3 DNA is TGCAGTGCTAGAATCCCAGGGTGGGAGAATGAG.

On this clone: With the read ending 3 residues before the CDR3 end, the germline J gene is used to fill in that end. The V gene is TRBV2, the J gene TRBJ2-7; a possible D gene is TRBD1 (6 bases). Trimming pared 2 bases from V and 4 bases from J, leaving 6 bases between. CDR3 length: 12 residues. In germline, CDR1 is SNHLY, CDR2 FYNNEI. This CDR3 is CASSEQGYEQYF. The DNA read from the CDR3 is TGTGCCAGCAGTGAACAGGGGTACGAG.